A single sample is the source of the 16 T cell receptor beta chains below, sequenced in a study of T cell responses to AZD1222 COVID-19 vaccine. The protocol was immunoSEQ multiplex PCR, while the TCRdb copy is restricted to in-frame clones and leaves out a portion. Here the sample spans roughly 100,000 clones, roughly 82% being singletons. This specimen was peripheral blood, taken on day 0 of AZD1222 vaccination. The source is an adult in good health.

The chain has TRBV7-2 and TRBJ1-6; perhaps TRBD1 as D (6 bases). The CDR3 runs 14 residues. The V end was cut by 3 bases, the J end by 10 bases, with 13 bases between. CDR1 and CDR2 (germline): SGHTA, FQGNSA. CDR3 region: CASSLTGGGSPLHF. The CDR3 DNA reads TGTGCCAGCAGCTTGACCGGGGGCGGGTCACCCCTCCACTTT.

This chain joins TRBV9 and TRBJ2-5, with 11 bases identical to TRBD2. The CDR3 is made up of 15 amino acids. The V gene end was trimmed by 0 bases and the J gene end by 4 bases; junction bases not matched to a gene: 2. Germline V gene lookup returns CDR1 SGDLS and CDR2 YYNGEE. CDR3 loop: CASSVGLAGGETQYF. As DNA, the CDR3 is TGTGCCAGCAGCGTAGGGCTAGCGGGGGGAGAGACCCAGTACTTC.

The chain has TRBV2 and TRBJ1-2; 8 bases are a match to TRBD1. V gave up 8 bases and J gave up 8 bases; unmatched junction bases: 13. The germline V gene encodes CDR1 SNHLY and CDR2 FYNNEI. The CDR3 length is 14 residues. The CDR3 bases are TGTGCCAGCGGACGAAGGACAGGGTCGGGGGGCTACACCTTC. As protein: CASGRRTGSGGYTF.

The chain has TRBV4-2 and TRBJ1-2, with unresolved D. The CDR3 covers 17 residues. Germline assignment: CDR1 LGHNA and CDR2 YNFKEQ. V shed 2 bases and J shed 0 bases, with 16 bases lying between them. Here the CDR3 reads CASSQTLRGRANYGYTF. In DNA, the CDR3 is TGTGCCAGCAGCCAAACCCTGCGAGGGCGAGCTAACTATGGCTACACCTTC.

This clone was counted a few times. The chain joins TRBV4-1 to TRBJ1-5; D remains unclear. The germline V gene encodes CDR1 MGHRA and CDR2 YSYEKL. CDR3 length: 15 residues. The V and J ends lost 4 bases and 1 base respectively, with 11 bases between them. The CDR3 sequence is CASSPPGGSNQPQHF. The CDR3 DNA sequence: TGCGCCAGCAGCCCTCCGGGCGGGAGCAATCAGCCCCAGCATTTT.

V is TRBV14 and J is TRBJ2-2, with D unclear. Germline V gene data show CDR1 as SGHDN and CDR2 as FVKESK. The germline V and J ends were trimmed by 5 bases and 6 bases, with 13 bases remaining between them. The CDR3 loop spans 14 amino acids. The CDR3 reads CASSSTWWAGELFF. The CDR3 DNA follows: TGTGCCAGCAGCTCAACCTGGTGGGCCGGGGAGCTGTTTTTT.

This chain joins TRBV13 and TRBJ1-1, with 8 bases that match TRBD1. Per germline, CDR1 PRHDT and CDR2 FYEKMQ (reference sequence). V was clipped by 0 bases and J by 1 base; unmatched bases: 1. This CDR3 is 15 amino acids long. CDR3 DNA sequence: TGTGCCAGCAGCTTAGGTGGACAGGGGAACACTGAAGCTTTCTTT. This gives the protein CASSLGGQGNTEAFF.

The chain uses TRBV4-3 and TRBJ1-1; possibly TRBD1 for D (5 bases). This CDR3 is 17 amino acids long. V lost 4 bases and J lost 3, with 21 bases in between. The V gene's germline CDR1 is LGHNA and CDR2 YSLEER. The CDR3 bases are TGCGCCAGCAGCCTCGAGATCTCCGGGGCGGGGGACACTGAAGCTTTCTTT. It yields the protein CASSLEISGAGDTEAFF.

The rearrangement uses TRBV2 and TRBJ2-7, with D hard to call. The CDR3 loop spans 13 amino acids. V was clipped by 8 bases and J by 1 base, with 12 bases between them. The V gene's germline CDR1 is SNHLY and CDR2 FYNNEI. The DNA for the CDR3 is TGTGCCAGCGGGTCAGATGAATCCTACGAGCAGTACTTC. Translated, it gives CASGSDESYEQYF.

The chain is built from TRBV30 and TRBJ2-7; D remains unclear. From germline, CDR1 is GTSNPN and CDR2 SVGIG (reference sequence). The CDR3 runs to 11 residues. The V end was cut by 2 bases, the J end by 5 bases, with 7 bases between. The CDR3 here is CAWSRANEQYF. CDR3 bases: TGTGCCTGGAGTCGGGCGAACGAGCAGTACTTC.

The chain combines TRBV30 with TRBJ1-2; weak D call: TRBD1 (5 bases). The ends were cut back, 0 bases at V and 5 bases at J, with 16 bases in the middle. The germline CDR1 and CDR2 sequences are GTSNPN and SVGIG (reference sequence). CDR3 size: 15 residues. The chain's CDR3 is CAWSVSRTGDYGYTF. The CDR3 region has the DNA TGTGCCTGGAGTGTTTCAAGGACGGGGGATTATGGCTACACCTTC. The complete variable domain, with remaining parts taken from reference TRBV30 and TRBJ1-2, reads SQTIHQWPATLVQPVGSPLSLECTVEGTSNPNLYWYRQAAGRGLQLLFYSVGIGQISSEVPQNLSASRPQDRQFILSSKKLLLSDSGFYLCAWSVSRTGDYGYTFGSGTRLTVV.

The chain is built from TRBV7-9 and TRBJ2-2; tentative D call: TRBD1 (5 bases). This CDR3 is 15 amino acids long. V gave up 2 bases and J gave up 0 bases, with 7 bases separating them. The germline CDR1 and CDR2 sequences are SEHNR and FQNEAQ (reference sequence). The CDR3: CASSLRGTNTGELFF. In DNA form, the CDR3 reads TGTGCCAGCAGCTTAAGGGGTACGAACACCGGGGAGCTGTTTTTT.

The chain joins TRBV6-4 to TRBJ2-1; 11 bases agree with TRBD2. The CDR3 has 16 amino acids. CDR1 and CDR2 from the germline V gene are MRHNA and SNTAGT. V lost 2 bases to trimming and J lost 4 bases; unmatched junction nucleotides: 4. The CDR3 nucleotides are TGTGCCAGCAGTGACGATGGGACTAGCGGTTACAATGAGCAGTTCTTC. The encoded protein is CASSDDGTSGYNEQFF.

This clone was detected only once. The chain joins TRBV4-1 to TRBJ2-2; D might be TRBD1 (6 bases). CDR3 length: 16 residues. Trimming stripped 0 bases from V and 4 bases from J, with 12 bases between. Germline V gene data show CDR1 as MGHRA and CDR2 as YSYEKL. DNA of the CDR3: TGCGCCAGCAGCCAAGATGTGGGGGCGTTCACCGGGGAGCTGTTTTTT. The encoded protein is CASSQDVGAFTGELFF.

CDR3: CASSANGRAGSPLHF. As DNA, the CDR3 is TGTGCCAGCAGCGCCAATGGGCGGGCAGGTTCACCCCTCCACTTT. This rearrangement joins TRBV9 to TRBJ1-6; D gene ambiguous. The CDR3 is 15 residues long. Deletions cut 3 bases from V and 9 bases from J, with 16 bases between. Germline CDR1 is SGDLS and CDR2 is YYNGEE.

This chain connects TRBV12-3 or TRBV12-4 to TRBJ1-6; D ambiguous. This CDR3 has 13 amino acids. Trimming removed 2 bases from V and 9 bases from J, with 8 bases in between. The CDR3 DNA follows: TGTGCCAGCAGTTTATCAATCGGTTCACCCCTCCACTTT. Translated: CASSLSIGSPLHF.